The entry below gives a single T cell receptor (beta chain) sequence along with its context. There is no known antigen for this receptor. Per-base qualities were not stored, and no clone one base away is much larger. These data belong to a study of cytomegalovirus exposure and HLA in healthy donors (dated by TCRdb to 2016 to 2017). Background for the entire study: According to a later analysis, the approximately 120 validation repertoires were produced on the same platform as the 666 repertoires of the first cohort. Besides the first cohort of 666 subjects, a separate validation cohort made up of 120 different subjects was used. To predict cytomegalovirus infection status, the study combined high-throughput TCR immunosequencing, statistical association of individual TCRs with disease status, and machine learning. The aim of the study was to test whether cataloging public T cell receptors could identify signatures of past pathogen exposure. Broader findings and caveats from the paper: The classifier was reported to diagnose cytomegalovirus status with high specificity and sensitivity in both the original cohort and the validation cohort. While some public TCRs were present in many individuals, most TCR sequences turned up only very rarely across donors. In the study, around 150 TCR beta chains were listed as associated with cytomegalovirus. All 120 or so repertoires were used to score co-occurrence in the validation cohort in a later analysis, because that analysis had no HLA typing for the cohort. Subsequent analysis determined that TCRs grouped into clusters in the first cohort also showed a tendency toward co-occurrence across the 120 or so validation repertoires, and approximately 94% of cluster scores exceeded 0. Three of the identified cytomegalovirus-associated TCR beta chains were confirmed in vitro to be specific for cytomegalovirus antigens. According to the authors, the approach could potentially be generalized to other disease states and immunological phenotypes.

Separate from the roughly 630-subject first cohort, the validation cohort of 90 to 150 subjects was the group to which the donors belonged. Library construction relied on the immunoSEQ multiplex PCR assay. The study's processing was this. A statistical classification framework was built to diagnose cytomegalovirus status from the catalog of TCR beta chain sequences. TCRdb obtained this table from immuneACCESS and retained in-frame rearrangements with V and J assigned. These tables miss some clones; where compared with another copy, unresolved V genes account for less than half of the shortfall, and the remainder is unexplained. V, J and clone size derive from that table, while D and trimming were established from the DNA sequence. The sample data list under 250,000 clones, and about 81% of these were observed just once. Jointly, the top ten make up 1% to 1.5% of the sample. From the cysteine up to the phenylalanine, the CDR3 has a length of 15 residues. Only CDR3 DNA is held: 45 bases, read in frame from base 1. The germline V gene (reference sequence) gives CDR1 as LNHDA and CDR2 as SQIVND. The V and J ends are trimmed by 6 bases and 2 bases, leaving 17 bases between them.

The sequence was obtained from a woman aged 25 to 39 in good health and CMV-seronegative. The chain couples TRBV19 to TRBJ2-7; the D gene is unclear. The sample consisted of PBMCs. The sequenced DNA: TGTGCCAGTAGCCCTATACGAGCGCGAACCTACGAGCAGTACTTC. This codes for CASSPIRARTYEQYF. This CDR3, with the reference TRBV19 and TRBJ2-7 proteins standing in past its ends, gives the full variable domain DGGITQSPKYLFRKEGQNVTLSCEQNLNHDAMYWYRQDPGQGLRLIYYSQIVNDFQKGDIAEGYSVSREKKESFPLTVTSAQKNPTAFYLCASSPIRARTYEQYFGPGTRLTVT.